Listed below are T cell receptor beta chains from one sample, sequenced in a study of T cell changes during pregnancy in multiple sclerosis. This table comes from immunoSEQ multiplex PCR, and its TCRdb copy is limited to in-frame clones, with some not included. The top ten hold about 1% of the sample, which has approximately 100,000 clones, 85% to 95% seen once. Specimen: peripheral blood, collected before pregnancy. Receptors were obtained from a female donor with multiple sclerosis, enrolled in a pregnancy study. Each CDR3 is given with its conserved first and last residue. A D gene is named only where the DNA matches it firmly. Clone size is stated in some rows and not others, as once, few, many or a class when expanded.

V gene	D gene	J gene	clone size	CDR3 DNA	CDR3 protein
TRBV6-5	-	TRBJ1-1	-	TGTGCCAGCATCTCCCCCAGGGGATCCAGGCTCGCTTTCTTT	CASISPRGSRLAFF
TRBV30	-	TRBJ2-2	-	TGTGCCTGGAGTGTTGGGTCGGGATCCGGGGAGCTGTTTTTT	CAWSVGSGSGELFF
TRBV9	-	TRBJ1-1	-	TGTGCCAGCAGCGTAGGTCAGGGTACTGAAGCTTTCTTT	CASSVGQGTEAFF
TRBV29-1	-	TRBJ2-2	-	TGCAGCGTTAGCTATTCGAACACCGGGGAGCTGTTTTTT	CSVSYSNTGELFF
TRBV7-3	-	TRBJ2-3	-	TGTGCCAGCAGCCCCAAGGGGGGGCGCACAGATACGCAGTATTTT	CASSPKGGRTDTQYF
TRBV30	TRBD2	TRBJ2-7	-	TGTGCCTGGAGTGTGACGATTAGCGGGAGGGCCTTGGGGGAGCAGTACTTC	CAWSVTISGRALGEQYF
TRBV28	-	TRBJ1-2	-	TGTGCCAGCAGCTCGAATCACCTTGGACAGATCCGCTATGGCTACACCTTC	CASSSNHLGQIRYGYTF
TRBV19	TRBD2	TRBJ2-1	once	TGTGCCACCACCTCCCGGGACTACAACCACAATGAGCAGTTCTTC	CATTSRDYNHNEQFF
TRBV9	-	TRBJ1-5	-	TGTGCCAGCAGCGTAAGGACAGAGGGGTACAATCAGCCCCAGCATTTT	CASSVRTEGYNQPQHF
TRBV5-1	-	TRBJ2-7	-	TGCGCCAGCAGAGTGGCCGCCAGGGAAACGTACGAGCAGTACTTC	CASRVAARETYEQYF
TRBV19	TRBD1	TRBJ1-2	-	TGTGCCAGTAGTACGACTACAGGGGCCGGTGGCTACACCTTC	CASSTTTGAGGYTF
TRBV30	TRBD1	TRBJ1-5	-	TGTGCCTGGGATAAGGGGGCCGGGCAGCCCCAGCATTTT	CAWDKGAGQPQHF
TRBV30	TRBD2	TRBJ2-1	once	TGTGCCTGGAGTGCCGGGGAGGGCCCCTACAATGAGCAGTTCTTC	CAWSAGEGPYNEQFF
TRBV6-1	-	TRBJ1-1	-	TGTGCCAGCAGTGAATCGAGGGACATTTTCTTTTTGAACACTGAAGCTTTCTTT	CASSESRDIFFLNTEAFF
TRBV5-6	TRBD2	TRBJ2-1	-	TGTGCCAGCAGCTTAGCGGGACTAGCTGAGTTCTTC	CASSLAGLAEFF
TRBV27	TRBD1	TRBJ2-7	-	TGTGCCAGCAGTTTAACGGGACAGGGGACCTACGAGCAGTACTTC	CASSLTGQGTYEQYF
TRBV7-2	TRBD2	TRBJ2-1	-	TGTGCCAGCCGATCGGTTTCGTGGGGGGGGAGGAGTGAGCAGTTCTTC	CASRSVSWGGRSEQFF
TRBV6-6	TRBD1	TRBJ2-7	-	TGTGCCAGCAGTTACTCGGGACAGTCCCCTTCCTACGAGCAGTACTTC	CASSYSGQSPSYEQYF
TRBV4-1	TRBD2	TRBJ2-7	-	TGCGCCAGCAGCCTCATAGCGGGGACCTACGAGCAGTACTTC	CASSLIAGTYEQYF
TRBV9	TRBD2	TRBJ2-1	-	TGTGCCAGCAGCGTAGACGGTAGCGGGAGTCGGGAGCAGTTCTTC	CASSVDGSGSREQFF
TRBV6-5	TRBD2	TRBJ2-1	-	TGTGCCAGCAGTTACTCGGCGGGGGGATTGAATGAGCAGTTCTTC	CASSYSAGGLNEQFF
TRBV7-2	TRBD1	TRBJ2-7	-	TGTGCCAGCAGCTTACAGGGGGCCATATCCTACGAGCAGTACTTC	CASSLQGAISYEQYF
TRBV9	-	TRBJ2-2	-	TGTGCCAGCAGCGTAGGAGCTAGCGACACCGGGGAGCTGTTTTTT	CASSVGASDTGELFF
TRBV29-1	-	TRBJ1-1	-	TGCAGCGTGAGGGAGGCCATGAACACTGAAGCTTTCTTT	CSVREAMNTEAFF
TRBV7-8	TRBD2	TRBJ2-1	once	TGTGCCAGCAGCTTTGGACTAGCGGGAACCAATGAGCAGTTCTTC	CASSFGLAGTNEQFF
TRBV2	TRBD1	TRBJ1-1	-	TGTGCCAGAGCCAGGGGGGTGAACACTGAAGCTTTCTTT	CARARGVNTEAFF
TRBV30	-	TRBJ1-1	-	TGTGCCTGGAGAGGGGGCACTGAAGCTTTCTTT	CAWRGGTEAFF
TRBV4-3	TRBD1	TRBJ2-7	once	TGCGCCAGCAGCCAAGCGGGTAGGGGGCCTGACGAGCAGTACTTC	CASSQAGRGPDEQYF
TRBV27	-	TRBJ2-7	-	TGTGCCAGCAGTCCCCAAGGGACTTTAGCCTACGAGCAGTACTTC	CASSPQGTLAYEQYF
TRBV7-8	TRBD1	TRBJ1-5	-	TGTGCCAGCAGCTTAGTTTCAGGGGGCCATCAGCCCCAGCATTTT	CASSLVSGGHQPQHF
TRBV6-5	-	TRBJ2-3	-	TGTGCCAGCAGCCAACGGCGGGGAGATACGCAGTATTTT	CASSQRRGDTQYF
TRBV7-2	-	TRBJ1-1	few	TGTGCCAGCAGCGCCACCCACAGGGTAACTTTCTTT	CASSATHRVTFF
TRBV11-2	TRBD1	TRBJ1-2	-	TGTGCCAGCAGCCCGACAGGGAACGGTGGCTACACCTTC	CASSPTGNGGYTF
TRBV27	TRBD1	TRBJ1-2	-	TGTGCCAGCAAGGACAGGGATAACTATGGCTACACCTTC	CASKDRDNYGYTF
TRBV19	TRBD2	TRBJ2-1	-	TGTGCCAGTAGTATAGTTGCGGGAGCCTACAATGAGCAGTTCTTC	CASSIVAGAYNEQFF
TRBV28	TRBD2	TRBJ2-1	-	TGTGCCAGCAGTTTCCTGAGACTAGCGGGGAACAATGAGCAGTTCTTC	CASSFLRLAGNNEQFF
TRBV6-8	-	TRBJ2-7	-	TGTGCCAGCAGTTACTCAGGCAGGGGGGTTGGAGAGCAGTACTTC	CASSYSGRGVGEQYF
TRBV5-1	-	TRBJ2-5	-	TGCGCCAGCATCTCCGAAGAGACCCAGTACTTC	CASISEETQYF
TRBV6-5	-	TRBJ2-1	-	TGTGCCAGCAGTTACTCGCGTACCAACCATGAGCAGTTCTTC	CASSYSRTNHEQFF
TRBV7-9	-	TRBJ1-1	-	TGTGCCAGCAGCTTCGTTCAGACAGCGAACACTGAAGCTTTCTTT	CASSFVQTANTEAFF
TRBV10-3	TRBD1	TRBJ1-1	-	TGTGCCATCAAGGTAGGACAGGGGGCGAACACTGAAGCTTTCTTT	CAIKVGQGANTEAFF